This TCR beta chain derives from a study of metastatic and nonmetastatic thyroid tumors. TCRdb reanalyzed the PCR reads with MiXCR. This sample has 39,000 or so clones, with roughly 50% found just once. Overall study results and limits: The study reportedly found significantly higher TCR beta diversity in malignant thyroid tumors than benign nodules, in blood and tumor.

The CDR3 totals 13 residues. V was shortened by 2 bases and J by 3 bases, with 8 bases between the two germline ends. The germline CDR1 and CDR2 sequences are SGHKS and YYEKEE (reference sequence). About this clone: Its specificity is unknown.

No patient had received any treatment before thyroid surgery. The chain links TRBV5-5 to TRBJ1-1; D ambiguous. Sequencing was done on a sample of tumor tissue. The receptor was derived from a male donor with papillary thyroid cancer or a benign thyroid nodule (not recorded which). Some clones in this sample may be carry-over from other donors' samples. The CDR3 bases are TGTGCCAGCAGCTTCCCCGGTGACACTGAAGCTTTCTTT. Amino acid sequence: CASSFPGDTEAFF.